This TCR beta chain emerged from a study of immune cell composition in non-small cell lung cancer. Across the whole study: Most cases were lung adenocarcinoma or squamous cell carcinoma. Whole-study results and caveats: Tumour-associated clones >0.5% occurred in under 35% of adenocarcinomas, less than 80% of squamous. Shared sequences between tumour-reactive and dominant in vivo clones were not proven.

Germline CDR1 MNHEY, CDR2 SMNVEV (reference sequence). CDR3 length equals 14 residues. V lost 8 bases and J lost 7, with 19 bases in between. The normal lung sample lay at least 3 cm, and maximally far, from the tumour. DNA was extracted from unsorted cell suspensions stored frozen. Comment on this clone: Antigen: not known.

TCRdb's copy holds only in-frame clones and misses some; the assay was immunoSEQ multiplex PCR. The table shows nearly 2,500 clones, with over 65% occurring only once. J is TRBJ2-3 and V is TRBV27, with D possibly matching TRBD1 (5 bases). The receptor was isolated from a human donor with non-small cell lung cancer. Sequencing was performed on non-adjacent lung tissue. As DNA, the CDR3 is TGTGCCAGCTGGACACCACCCATGGGAAATACGCAGTATTTT. This gives the protein CASWTPPMGNTQYF.